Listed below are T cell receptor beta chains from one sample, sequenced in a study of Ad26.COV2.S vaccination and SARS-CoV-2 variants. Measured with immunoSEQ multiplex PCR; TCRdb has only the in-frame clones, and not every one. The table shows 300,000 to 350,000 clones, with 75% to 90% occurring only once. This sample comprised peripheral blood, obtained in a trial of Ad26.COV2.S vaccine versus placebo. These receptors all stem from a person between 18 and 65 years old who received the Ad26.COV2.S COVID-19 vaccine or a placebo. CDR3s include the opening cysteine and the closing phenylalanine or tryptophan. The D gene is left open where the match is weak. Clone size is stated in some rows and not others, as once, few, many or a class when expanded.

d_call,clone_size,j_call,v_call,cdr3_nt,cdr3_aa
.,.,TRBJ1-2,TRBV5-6,TGTGCCAGCAGCGATCAAGGCGGCTATGGCTACACCTTC,CASSDQGGYGYTF
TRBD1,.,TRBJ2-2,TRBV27,TGTGCCAGCAGTTCTGTATTCCCGGGACAGGGTAGCGGGGAGCTGTTTTTT,CASSSVFPGQGSGELFF
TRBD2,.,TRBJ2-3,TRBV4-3,TGCGCCAGCAGCCCCGGACCGGGCGGGAGTACAGATACGCAGTATTTT,CASSPGPGGSTDTQYF
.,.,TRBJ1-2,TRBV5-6,TGTGCCAGCAGCTCCCTAGGGGGGGCTAGCTATGGCTACACCTTC,CASSSLGGASYGYTF
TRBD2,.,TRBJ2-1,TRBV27,TGTGCCAGCAGCGGGCTAGCGGGCGGTGAGCAGTTCTTC,CASSGLAGGEQFF
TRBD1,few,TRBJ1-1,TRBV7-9,TGTGCCAGCAGCCGTAACCAGGGGGTGGCTGAAGCTTTCTTT,CASSRNQGVAEAFF
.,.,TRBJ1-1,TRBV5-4,TGTGCCAGCAGCCGAGACAAGAACACTGAAGCTTTCTTT,CASSRDKNTEAFF
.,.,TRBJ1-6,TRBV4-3,TGCGCCAGCAGCCAAGAAGTGAATAATTCACCCCTCCACTTT,CASSQEVNNSPLHF
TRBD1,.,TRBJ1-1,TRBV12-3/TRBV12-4,TGTGCCAGCCAACAGGGGAATTCGCGCGCTTTCTTT,CASQQGNSRAFF
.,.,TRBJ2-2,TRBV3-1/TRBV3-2,TGTGCCAGCAGCCTTGGAGCCCCCAGCACCGGGGAGCTGTTTTTT,CASSLGAPSTGELFF
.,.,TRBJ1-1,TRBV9,TGTGCCAGCAGCCCCGAATGGAAGTACACTGAAGCTTTCTTT,CASSPEWKYTEAFF
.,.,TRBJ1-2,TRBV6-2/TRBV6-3,TGTGCCAGCAGTTACCCGGGAGGCTACACCTTC,CASSYPGGYTF
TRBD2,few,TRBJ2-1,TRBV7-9,TGTGCCAGCAGCGAATTGGCGGGGGTACAATCTTATGAGCAGTTCTTC,CASSELAGVQSYEQFF
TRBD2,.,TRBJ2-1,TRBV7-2,TGTGCCAGCTATCAGCGGGAGGATTTCGAGCAGTTCTTC,CASYQREDFEQFF
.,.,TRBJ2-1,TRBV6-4,TGTGCCAGCAGCCTAAATTCCTACAATGAGCAGTTCTTC,CASSLNSYNEQFF
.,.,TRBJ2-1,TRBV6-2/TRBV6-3,TGTGCCAGCAGCTCCCACGCGGGGGCTTACAATGAGCAGTTCTTC,CASSSHAGAYNEQFF
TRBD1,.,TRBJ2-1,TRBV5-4,TGTGCCAGCAGCTTTTCAGGGGGATTCTACAATGAGCAGTTCTTC,CASSFSGGFYNEQFF
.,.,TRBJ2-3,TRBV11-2,TGTGCCAGCAGTTTGGGTGGGAGTCGCACAGATACGCAGTATTTT,CASSLGGSRTDTQYF
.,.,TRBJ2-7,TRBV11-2,TGTGCCAGCAGCTTCCTCGTGGGCGGGAACGAGCAGTACTTC,CASSFLVGGNEQYF
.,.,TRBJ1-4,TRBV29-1,TGCAGCGTTCTTTTGGCCGAAAAACTGTTTTTT,CSVLLAEKLFF
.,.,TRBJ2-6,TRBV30,TGTGCCGGATCTCTGTCTGGGGCCAACGTCCTGACTTTC,CAGSLSGANVLTF
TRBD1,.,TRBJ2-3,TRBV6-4,TGTGCCAGCAGTGACTCCGACAGGGTAACAGATACGCAGTATTTT,CASSDSDRVTDTQYF
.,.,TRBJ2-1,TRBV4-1,TGCGCCAGCAGCCAAGGCACCGCGGGCCGTTACAATGAGCAGTTCTTC,CASSQGTAGRYNEQFF
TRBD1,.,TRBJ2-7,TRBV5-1,TGCGCCAGCAGCGTTGGACAGGGGGCCTACGAGCAGTACTTC,CASSVGQGAYEQYF
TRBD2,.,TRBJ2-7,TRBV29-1,TGCAGCCCTCCGGGACTAGCGGGCCGGAGCTACGAGCAGTACTTC,CSPPGLAGRSYEQYF
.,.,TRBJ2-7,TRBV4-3,TGCGCCAGCAGCCAAGATAGCGCACTAGCCTACGAGCAGTACTTC,CASSQDSALAYEQYF
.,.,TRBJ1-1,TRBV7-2,TGTGCCAGCGCCAAGGAAATGAACACTGAAGCTTTCTTT,CASAKEMNTEAFF
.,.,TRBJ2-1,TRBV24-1,TGTGCCACCAGTGATTTCGCAGCCACCTACAATGAGCAGTTCTTC,CATSDFAATYNEQFF
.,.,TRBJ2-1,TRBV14,TGTGCCAGCAGCCAAGTGGCCGACGGAGGGATTCCAGTGGCTAATGAGCAGTTCTTC,CASSQVADGGIPVANEQFF
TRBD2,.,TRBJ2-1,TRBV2,TGTGCCGGGTCTAGCGGCCTGTACAATGAGCAGTTCTTC,CAGSSGLYNEQFF
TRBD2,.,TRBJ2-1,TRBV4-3,TGCGCCAGCAGCCAAGACCCGGGACTAGCGAAAAACAATGAGCAGTTCTTC,CASSQDPGLAKNNEQFF
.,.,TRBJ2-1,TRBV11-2,TGTGCCAGCAGCTTACAGGTTTCGGGACTGAGCTCCTACAATGAGCAGTTCTTC,CASSLQVSGLSSYNEQFF
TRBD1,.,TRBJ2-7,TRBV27,TGTGCCAGCAGAGGGACAAATGGACAGGGCAATCCCTACGAGCAGTACTTC,CASRGTNGQGNPYEQYF
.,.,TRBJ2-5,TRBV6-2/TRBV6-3,TGTGCCAGCAGTTACGTCGGGCATTCGGGAGCCAAGAAGACCCAGTACTTC,CASSYVGHSGAKKTQYF
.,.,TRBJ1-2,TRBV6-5,TGTGCCAGCAGTTCGTTTCCGGAGAGAGGCTACACCTTC,CASSSFPERGYTF
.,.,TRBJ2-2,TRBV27,TGTGCCAGCAGTCCTCGACTAACGAAGCACACCGGGGAGCTGTTTTTT,CASSPRLTKHTGELFF
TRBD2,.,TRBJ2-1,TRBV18,TGTGCCAGCTCACCAACCGTTTTAGCGGGGGCCTACAATGAGCAGTTCTTC,CASSPTVLAGAYNEQFF
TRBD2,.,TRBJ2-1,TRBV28,TGTGCCAGCACCCGGAGCGGGAGAAAACCGAATGAGCAGTTCTTC,CASTRSGRKPNEQFF
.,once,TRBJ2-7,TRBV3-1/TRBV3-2,TGTGCCAGCTCAAACGGGGCGAAATACGAGCAGTACTTC,CASSNGAKYEQYF
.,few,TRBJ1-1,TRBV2,TGTGCCAGCAGTTACAGAGGGATGAACACTGAAGCTTTCTTT,CASSYRGMNTEAFF
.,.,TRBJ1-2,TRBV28,TGTGCCAGCAGTCCCCTTAACTATGGCTACACCTTC,CASSPLNYGYTF
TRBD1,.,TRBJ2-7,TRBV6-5,TGTGCCAGCAGTTCCGGGGACAGCTCCTACGAGCAGTACTTC,CASSSGDSSYEQYF
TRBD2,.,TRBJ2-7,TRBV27,TGTGCCAGCAGTTTGACTAATCGGGAGGTCTCCTACGAGCAGTACTTC,CASSLTNREVSYEQYF
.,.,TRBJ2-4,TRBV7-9,TGTGCCAGCAGCTTAGCGGAGATTCAGTACTTC,CASSLAEIQYF
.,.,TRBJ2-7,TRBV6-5,TGTGCCAGCATTAAGAGGACTCCCCCCTACGAGCAGTACTTC,CASIKRTPPYEQYF
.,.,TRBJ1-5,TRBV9,TGTGCCAGCAGCGAATCCGATAGCAATCAGCCCCAGCATTTT,CASSESDSNQPQHF
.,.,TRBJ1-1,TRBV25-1,TGTGCCAGCAGTGGGGGGAACACTGAAGCTTTCTTT,CASSGGNTEAFF
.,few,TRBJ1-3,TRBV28,TGTGCCAGCAGTTTGGTCCAAGGGAGCTCTGGAAACACCATATATTTT,CASSLVQGSSGNTIYF
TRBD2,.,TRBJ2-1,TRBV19,TGTGCCAGTAGTATTCAGAGGCTAGCGGGATACAATGAGCAGTTCTTC,CASSIQRLAGYNEQFF
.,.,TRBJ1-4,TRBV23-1,TGCGCCAGCAGTCAATCGGCTTGGGCAGGTGAAAGGTTTAATGAAAAACTGTTTTTT,CASSQSAWAGERFNEKLFF
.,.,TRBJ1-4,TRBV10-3,TGTGCCATCAGTGAGCGGGCAGAGGATGAAAAACTGTTTTTT,CAISERAEDEKLFF
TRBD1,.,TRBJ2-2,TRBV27,TGTGCCAGCAGTTCCTACGGGACAGTGAACACCGGGGAGCTGTTTTTT,CASSSYGTVNTGELFF
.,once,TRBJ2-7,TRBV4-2,TGTGCCAGCAGCCAAGTGATTCCCGGGAGCCACTACGAGCAGTACTTC,CASSQVIPGSHYEQYF
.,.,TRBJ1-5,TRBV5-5,TGTGCCAGCAGCGAGATAAGTTACCCCAATCAGCCCCAGCATTTT,CASSEISYPNQPQHF